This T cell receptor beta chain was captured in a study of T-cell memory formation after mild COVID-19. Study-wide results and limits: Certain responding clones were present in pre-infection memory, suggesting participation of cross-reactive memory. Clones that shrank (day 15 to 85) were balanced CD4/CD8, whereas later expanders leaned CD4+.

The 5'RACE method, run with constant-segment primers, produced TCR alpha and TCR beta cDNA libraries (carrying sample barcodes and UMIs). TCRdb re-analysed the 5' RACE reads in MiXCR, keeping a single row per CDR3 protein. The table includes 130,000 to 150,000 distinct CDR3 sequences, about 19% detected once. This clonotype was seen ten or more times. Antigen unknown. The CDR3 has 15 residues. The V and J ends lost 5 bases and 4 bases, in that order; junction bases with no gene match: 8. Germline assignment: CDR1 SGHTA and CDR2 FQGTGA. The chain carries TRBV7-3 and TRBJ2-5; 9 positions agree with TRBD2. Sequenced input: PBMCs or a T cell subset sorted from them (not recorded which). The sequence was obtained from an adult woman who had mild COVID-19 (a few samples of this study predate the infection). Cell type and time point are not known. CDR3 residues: CASSLTSGLGETQYF. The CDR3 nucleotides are TGTGCCAGCAGCCTGACTAGCGGTCTGGGAGAGACCCAGTACTTC. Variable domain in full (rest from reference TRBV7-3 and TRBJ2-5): GAGVSQTPSNKVTEKGKYVELRCDPISGHTALYWYRQSLGQGPEFLIYFQGTGAADDSGLPNDRFFAVRPEGSVSTLKIQRTERGDSAVYLCASSLTSGLGETQYFGPGTRLLVL.